The clone carrying this T cell receptor (beta chain) has a handful of counts. V was shortened by 9 bases and J by 8 bases, with 17 bases between the two germline ends. CDR3 length: 14 amino acids. Germline V CDR1 and CDR2: MDHEN, SYDVKM. The data originate from a study of OX40 agonist ivuxolimab in advanced cancers. Sequenced by immunoSEQ multiplex PCR; TCRdb stores in-frame clones only, minus some. The data show tens of thousands of clones, about 88% seen once. The chain recombines TRBV28 with TRBJ1-6; tentative D call: TRBD1 (5 bases). Specimen: CD4+ or CD8+ T cells sorted from blood, collected in a trial of the OX40 agonist ivuxolimab. The sequence came from an adult with an advanced solid tumor such as melanoma, head and neck, liver or kidney cancer. The CDR3 sequence: CASRPETDYSPLHF. The DNA for the CDR3 is TGTGCCAGTAGGCCCGAGACAGACTATTCACCCCTCCACTTT.